The 25 T cell receptor beta chains below all came from one sample that was sequenced in a study. A single record per CDR3 protein comes from TCRdb applying MiXCR to the RT-PCR reads. The table shows hundreds of thousands of distinct CDR3 sequences, with approximately 15% occurring only once. Sequences were obtained from memory CD4+ T cells from blood. Receptor source: a female donor in good health, serving as a healthy control.

The CDR3 DNA is TGCGCCAGCAGCCAAGATACAGGGACGGGAAACATTCAGTACTTC. It encodes CASSQDTGTGNIQYF. The chain carries TRBV4-3 and TRBJ2-4, with D perhaps matching TRBD1 (6 bases). This CDR3 region has 15 residues. Trimming cost V 0 bases and J 6 bases, with 12 bases left between them. Germline CDR1 reads LGHNA; CDR2 reads YSLEER.

There are a few counts of this clonotype. The chain recombines TRBV20-1 with TRBJ2-1; no reliable D call. Germline assignment: CDR1 DFQATT and CDR2 SNEGSKA (reference sequence). The CDR3 has 17 amino acids. Trimming removed 0 bases from V and 0 bases from J, with 15 bases in between. The CDR3 reads CSARDSFGGGSYNEQFF. In nucleotides, the CDR3 is TGCAGTGCTAGAGATTCGTTTGGCGGCGGCTCCTACAATGAGCAGTTCTTC.

This clonotype has more than one count but fewer than ten. This chain's CDR3 is CSGLYNYGYTF. CDR3 sequence (DNA): TGCAGCGGCCTTTACAACTATGGCTACACCTTC. This chain joins TRBV29-1 and TRBJ1-2; D not resolved. This CDR3 has 11 amino acids. The germline gives CDR1 SQVTM, CDR2 ANQGSEA. The V gene lost 7 bases and the J gene lost 2 bases, with 8 bases spanning the gap.

This chain uses TRBV7-3 with TRBJ1-1, with D possibly TRBD1 on 6 matching bases. Germline V gene data show CDR1 as SGHTA and CDR2 as FQGTGA. The V end lost 5 bases, the J end lost 5 bases, and 18 bases lay between the germline ends. The CDR3 runs to 15 residues. DNA for the CDR3: TGTGCCAGCAGCCCCGGAACAGGGCTCGGGACTGAAGCTTTCTTT. It is translated as CASSPGTGLGTEAFF.

The chain is built from TRBV28 and TRBJ1-2, with 7 bases lining up with TRBD1. The V gene end was trimmed by 7 bases and the J gene end by 5 bases; junction bases not matched to a gene: 7. The germline CDR1 and CDR2 sequences are MDHEN and SYDVKM. This CDR3 is built from 13 residues. CDR3 DNA sequence: TGTGCCAGCAAGAGGACAGGCAATTATGGCTACACCTTC. Encoded protein: CASKRTGNYGYTF.

This clonotype was observed a handful of times. V usage is TRBV5-1 and J usage is TRBJ2-1; D is unresolved. V was shortened by 0 bases and J by 10 bases, with 17 bases between the two germline ends. The CDR3 runs to 15 residues. Looked up from germline, CDR1 is SGHRS and CDR2 is YFSETQ. As DNA, the CDR3 is TGCGCCAGCAGCTTGGATCCGCTCCAATTGCGGGAGCAGTTCTTC. It yields the protein CASSLDPLQLREQFF.

The sample holds a few counts of this clonotype. The rearrangement links TRBV12-3 or TRBV12-4 to TRBJ1-5; a possible D gene is TRBD1 (5 bases). Trimming left V 3 bases short and J 4 bases short, with 16 bases between. This CDR3 contains 16 residues. The CDR3 loop is CASSFNQGKSNQPQHF. DNA of the CDR3: TGTGCCAGCAGTTTTAACCAGGGAAAGTCAAATCAGCCCCAGCATTTT.

The chain couples TRBV10-3 to TRBJ1-4, with D possibly TRBD1 on 5 matching bases. V was shortened by 0 bases and J by 4 bases, with 9 bases between the two germline ends. Germline CDR1 and CDR2: ENHRY and SYGVKD. The CDR3 is 15 amino acids. The CDR3 here is CAISESKGDNEKLFF. The CDR3 DNA sequence: TGTGCCATCAGTGAGTCGAAAGGGGATAATGAAAAACTGTTTTTT.

This clonotype has a count of ten or more. CDR3 loop: CASSQVRSGSSYTQYF. The CDR3 DNA is TGTGCCAGCAGCCAAGTTAGAAGCGGGAGTTCTTATACGCAGTATTTT. The chain combines TRBV4-2 with TRBJ2-3; 8 bases fit TRBD2. Trimming took 1 base from V and 7 from J; bases not matched to a gene: 10. The CDR3 contains 16 residues. Germline CDR1 reads LGHNA; CDR2 reads YNFKEQ.

The rearrangement links TRBV7-9 to TRBJ1-4, with D perhaps TRBD1 (5 bases). Germline assignment: CDR1 SEHNR and CDR2 FQNEAQ (reference sequence). With 0 bases removed from V and 7 bases from J, the gap between germline ends came to 9 bases. The CDR3 consists of 14 residues. The CDR3 nucleotides read TGTGCCAGCAGCTTAGCGGGGGGGAGTGAAAAACTGTTTTTT. It is translated as CASSLAGGSEKLFF. The whole variable domain, filled in from reference TRBV7-9 and TRBJ1-4, reads DTGVSQNPRHKITKRGQNVTFRCDPISEHNRLYWYRQTLGQGPEFLTYFQNEAQLEKSRLLSDRFSAERPKGSFSTLEIQRTEQGDSAMYLCASSLAGGSEKLFFGSGTQLSVL.

V usage is TRBV5-5 and J usage is TRBJ2-6; possibly TRBD1 for D (6 bases). Trimming cost V 5 bases and J 0 bases, with 9 bases left between them. This CDR3 is built from 15 residues. Germline V CDR1 and CDR2: SGHKS, YYEKEE (reference sequence). In DNA form, the CDR3 reads TGTGCCAGCAGGGCGACAGGCTCTGGGGCCAACGTCCTGACTTTC. It codes for CASRATGSGANVLTF.

The gene calls are TRBV2 and TRBJ2-7; D is unclear. Between the trimmed V and J ends, which lost 4 bases and 6 bases, there was a span of 16 bases. The germline V gene has CDR1 SNHLY and CDR2 FYNNEI. This CDR3 has 14 residues. The CDR3 coding sequence is TGTGCCAGCAGTGTACGAACGATCATCGGCGAGCAGTACTTC. The encoded protein is CASSVRTIIGEQYF.

This clonotype showed up just a few times. This rearrangement joins TRBV7-6 to TRBJ2-5; possibly TRBD2 for D (5 bases). The V end was cut by 2 bases, the J end by 3 bases, with 7 bases between. This CDR3 region has 13 residues. CDR1 and CDR2 from the germline V gene are SGHVS and FNYEAQ. The CDR3 DNA sequence: TGTGCCAGCAGCTTATACGGGAAAGAGACCCAGTACTTC. It yields the protein CASSLYGKETQYF.

The J gene is TRBJ1-1, the V gene TRBV21-1; the table's TRBD1 call for D was not verified on the DNA. TRBV21-1 is marked as a pseudogene. The CDR3 totals 14 residues. CDR3 in DNA: TGTGCCAGCATGGACAGGGGCGAGAACACTGAAGCTTTCTTT. It yields the protein CASMDRGENTEAFF.

The chain uses TRBV4-3 and TRBJ2-3, with TRBD1 as a possible D gene (6 bases). This CDR3 comprises 18 residues. The ends were cut back, 0 bases at V and 2 bases at J, with 18 bases in the middle. In germline, CDR1 is LGHNA, CDR2 YSLEER. DNA for the CDR3: TGCGCCAGCAGCCAAGATTATTCGGCAGGGGCATTCACAGATACGCAGTATTTT. This encodes CASSQDYSAGAFTDTQYF.

This clonotype was counted between two and nine times. The chain couples TRBV11-2 to TRBJ1-4; 8 bases line up with TRBD1. V lost 5 bases, J lost 8 bases, and 10 bases stayed unmatched. Germline CDR1 and CDR2: SGHAT and FQNNGV. The CDR3 sequence is 15 residues long. This CDR3 reads CASSRGQGAGEKLFF. The CDR3 DNA reads TGTGCCAGCAGCCGAGGCCAGGGGGCTGGGGAAAAACTGTTTTTT.

This clonotype was recorded at least ten times. V and J are TRBV7-2 and TRBJ2-4; 8 bases line up with TRBD2. The junction had 10 bases not matched to a gene; V was cut back by 5 bases and J by 4 bases. From germline, CDR1 is SGHTA and CDR2 FQGNSA. CDR3 length equals 16 residues. CDR3 nucleotides: TGTGCCAGCAGCGCCCTAGCGGGTCCCACTAAAAACATTCAGTACTTC. This translates into CASSALAGPTKNIQYF.

CDR3 DNA sequence: TGTGCCAGCAGCGCGACCCGCACAACCTACGAGCAGTACTTC. This sequence encodes CASSATRTTYEQYF. The rearrangement uses TRBV7-2 and TRBJ2-7; D remains ambiguous. The CDR3 contains 14 residues. The ends were cut back, 5 bases at V and 2 bases at J, with 13 bases in the middle. Germline CDR1 and CDR2: SGHTA and FQGNSA.

Only a few counts were recorded for this clonotype. The V and J genes are TRBV7-2 and TRBJ1-1; weak D call: TRBD1 (6 bases). This CDR3 spans 13 amino acids. Trimming pared 4 bases from V and 10 bases from J, leaving 16 bases between. From germline, CDR1 is SGHTA and CDR2 FQGNSA. The CDR3 DNA sequence: TGTGCCAGCAGCTATTCTGTGGGGGCCCCAGCTTTCTTT. Its translation is CASSYSVGAPAFF. The whole variable domain, filled in from reference TRBV7-2 and TRBJ1-1, reads GAGVSQSPSNKVTEKGKDVELRCDPISGHTALYWYRQSLGQGLEFLIYFQGNSAPDKSGLPSDRFSAERTGGSVSTLTIQRTQQEDSAVYLCASSYSVGAPAFFGQGTRLTVV.

This chain uses TRBV11-2 with TRBJ1-1; 11 positions agree with TRBD1. V trimming: 7 bases; J trimming: 4 bases; junction bases outside the gene matches: 8. This CDR3 comprises 15 residues. Germline V gene sequence: CDR1 SGHAT, CDR2 FQNNGV. The CDR3 DNA reads as TGTGCCAGCACCTTTGGACAGGGGGCAAGCACTGAAGCTTTCTTT. Protein: CASTFGQGASTEAFF.

This clonotype was detected ten times or more. The chain combines TRBV5-6 with TRBJ2-3; 8 bases align to TRBD2. Per the germline V gene, CDR1 is SGHDT and CDR2 is YYEEEE. V dropped 1 base and J dropped 3; count of bases not matched to a gene: 7. The CDR3 loop spans 16 amino acids. The CDR3 loop is CASSLYSGSRTDTQYF. The CDR3 region has the DNA TGTGCCAGCAGCTTGTACAGCGGGAGCCGGACAGATACGCAGTATTTT. The full variable domain, its missing parts supplied by reference TRBV5-6 and TRBJ2-3, is DAGVTQSPTHLIKTRGQQVTLRCSPKSGHDTVSWYQQALGQGPQFIFQYYEEEERQRGNFPDRFSGHQFPNYSSELNVNALLLGDSALYLCASSLYSGSRTDTQYFGPGTRLTVL.

This clonotype was recorded many times. The rearrangement uses TRBV5-6 and TRBJ2-3; TRBD2 agrees at 7 bases. After removal of 1 base from V and 4 bases from J, the junction contained 6 bases not matched to a gene. The germline CDR1 and CDR2 sequences are SGHDT and YYEEEE. The CDR3 length is 15 residues. The CDR3 nucleotides are TGTGCCAGCAGCTTGCCCGGGAGGAAGGCAGATACGCAGTATTTT. This translates into CASSLPGRKADTQYF.

This clonotype was observed at least ten times. In DNA form, the CDR3 reads TGTGCCTCGATGGTAGGGGGCGACTACAATGAGCAGTTCTTC. Translated: CASMVGGDYNEQFF. The chain couples TRBV10-3 to TRBJ2-1; 7 bases are a match to TRBD1. J lost 3 bases, V lost 11 bases, and 10 bases had no gene match. Germline CDR1 reads ENHRY; CDR2 reads SYGVKD. The CDR3 totals 14 residues.

The V and J genes are TRBV4-3 and TRBJ1-2, with 9 bases that match TRBD1. The CDR3 loop spans 16 amino acids. The V segment lost 0 bases and the J segment 5 bases; nucleotides outside the gene matches: 7. The V gene's germline CDR1 is LGHNA and CDR2 YSLEER. CDR3 amino acids: CASSQDLGTGSYGYTF. The CDR3 coding sequence is TGCGCCAGCAGCCAAGATCTTGGGACAGGGTCTTATGGCTACACCTTC.

This clonotype was detected many times. The chain carries TRBV29-1 and TRBJ2-2, with 11 bases aligning to TRBD2. This CDR3 region has 14 residues. J gave up 6 bases and V 5 bases, and 5 bases lay outside the gene matches. CDR1 and CDR2 (germline): SQVTM, ANQGSEA. The CDR3, as DNA: TGCAGCGTTCCGCTAGCGGGAGGACCCGGGGAGCTGTTTTTT. Translating gives CSVPLAGGPGELFF.